A single sample gave rise to the 10 T cell receptor beta chains below, sequenced in a study of cytomegalovirus exposure and HLA in healthy donors. The study ran its PCR with 60 Vbeta and 13 Jbeta primers. Only in-frame clones appear in the TCRdb table, and some are missing; sequencing was by immunoSEQ multiplex PCR. The repertoire holds about 200,000 clones, with 75% to 85% as singletons. Sequenced material: PBMCs. The receptors come from a woman in her thirties or forties in good health and CMV-seronegative.

This clone was recorded once. The chain carries TRBV5-1 and TRBJ2-5; 8 positions match TRBD1. The length of the CDR3 is 14 residues. V was clipped by 4 bases and J by 1 base; unmatched bases: 3. Germline loops: CDR1 SGHRS, CDR2 YFSETQ. The CDR3: CASSKTGGQETQYF. CDR3 nucleotide sequence: TGCGCCAGCAGCAAAACAGGGGGCCAAGAGACCCAGTACTTC. The full variable domain, with the rest looked up from reference TRBV5-1 and TRBJ2-5, is KAGVTQTPRYLIKTRGQQVTLSCSPISGHRSVSWYQQTPGQGLQFLFEYFSETQRNKGNFPGRFSGRQFSNSRSEMNVSTLELGDSALYLCASSKTGGQETQYFGPGTRLLVL.

The CDR3 DNA is TGTGCCAGCAGCGGAAGAACAGGGTATGGCTACACCTTC. Protein: CASSGRTGYGYTF. V is TRBV9 and J is TRBJ1-2, with a weak D call TRBD1 (6 bases). The V gene's germline CDR1 is SGDLS and CDR2 YYNGEE. The CDR3 runs to 13 residues. Trimming removed 3 bases at V and 5 bases at J, with 11 bases between.

This chain links TRBV14 with TRBJ1-2, with D hard to call. The length of the CDR3 is 15 residues. Germline CDR1 is SGHDN and CDR2 is FVKESK. The V and J ends lost 4 bases and 0 bases respectively, with 12 bases between them. The DNA of the CDR3 is TGTGCCAGCAGCCCCCAGGCAGCAGCTAACTATGGCTACACCTTC. It yields the protein CASSPQAAANYGYTF. Full variable domain (outside the CDR3, taken from reference TRBV14 and TRBJ1-2): EAGVTQFPSHSVIEKGQTVTLRCDPISGHDNLYWYRRVMGKEIKFLLHFVKESKQDESGMPNNRFLAERTGGTYSTLKVQPAELEDSGVYFCASSPQAAANYGYTFGSGTRLTVV.

V usage is TRBV9 and J usage is TRBJ2-3; TRBD2 aligns across 7 bases. The CDR3 covers 17 residues. From germline, CDR1 is SGDLS and CDR2 YYNGEE. Trimming cost V 6 bases and J 1 base; bases outside gene matches: 14. CDR3 sequence: CASTPGFGSGRTDTQYF. The CDR3 region has the DNA TGTGCCAGCACTCCGGGGTTCGGTAGCGGGCGCACAGATACGCAGTATTTT.

This clone has just one count. CDR3: CASTPLGSGQNNEQFF. CDR3 sequence (DNA): TGTGCCAGCACGCCCCTGGGGAGCGGGCAGAACAATGAGCAGTTCTTC. This chain joins TRBV13 and TRBJ2-1; TRBD2 is a possible D gene (6 bases). V was pared by 7 bases and J by 5 bases, with 21 bases between. CDR1 PRHDT and CDR2 FYEKMQ come from the germline V gene (reference sequence). The CDR3 has 16 residues.

The chain uses TRBV30 and TRBJ1-1; D is ambiguous. CDR3 length equals 12 residues. The germline V and J ends were trimmed by 6 bases and 1 base, with 9 bases remaining between them. Germline V CDR1 and CDR2: GTSNPN, SVGIG (reference sequence). The chain's CDR3 is CACTNRNTEAFF. In DNA, the CDR3 is TGTGCCTGCACCAACAGGAACACTGAAGCTTTCTTT. Filled out from reference TRBV30 and TRBJ1-1, the complete variable domain reads SQTIHQWPATLVQPVGSPLSLECTVEGTSNPNLYWYRQAAGRGLQLLFYSVGIGQISSEVPQNLSASRPQDRQFILSSKKLLLSDSGFYLCACTNRNTEAFFGQGTRLTVV.

V gene TRBV19 combines with J gene TRBJ1-5; 9 bases are shared with TRBD1. With V trimmed by 6 bases and J by 6 bases, 3 bases remained unmatched. CDR3 length: 13 residues. In germline, CDR1 is LNHDA, CDR2 SQIVND (reference sequence). The CDR3 region is CASSTGGFQPQHF. The DNA of the CDR3 is TGTGCCAGTAGCACAGGGGGCTTTCAGCCCCAGCATTTT.

This clone was detected once. This chain joins TRBV5-1 and TRBJ1-1, with TRBD1 as a possible D gene (6 bases). Between the trimmed V and J ends, which lost 0 bases and 6 bases, there was a span of 15 bases. Germline V gene sequence: CDR1 SGHRS, CDR2 YFSETQ. CDR3 size: 15 residues. The CDR3 loop is CASSLASRAGAEAFF. As DNA, the CDR3 is TGCGCCAGCAGCTTGGCCAGTAGGGCAGGGGCTGAAGCTTTCTTT.

CDR3 DNA: TGTGCCAGCAGTTCTCCCGGGACAGGGGGCTTTAGTAGGGCCAACGTCCTGACTTTC. Amino acids: CASSSPGTGGFSRANVLTF. The chain couples TRBV27 to TRBJ2-6; 12 bases are a match to TRBD1. The V and J ends lost 4 bases and 5 bases, in that order; junction bases with no gene match: 12. This CDR3 is 19 amino acids long. Germline V gene sequence: CDR1 MNHEY, CDR2 SMNVEV (reference sequence). The variable domain in full, completed from reference TRBV27 and TRBJ2-6, reads EAQVTQNPRYLITVTGKKLTVTCSQNMNHEYMSWYRQDPGLGLRQIYYSMNVEVTDKGDVPEGYKVSRKEKRNFPLILESPSPNQTSLYFCASSSPGTGGFSRANVLTFGAGSRLTVL.

The gene calls are TRBV2 and TRBJ2-2; 10 bases map to TRBD1. Germline loops: CDR1 SNHLY, CDR2 FYNNEI. The trim removed 2 bases at V and 6 bases at J, leaving 6 bases unmatched. CDR3 length: 16 residues. The chain's CDR3 is CASSEQGQGNSGELFF. Here the CDR3 DNA reads TGTGCCAGCAGTGAACAGGGACAGGGGAATTCCGGGGAGCTGTTTTTT. Complete variable domain (other parts from reference TRBV2 and TRBJ2-2): EPEVTQTPSHQVTQMGQEVILRCVPISNHLYFYWYRQILGQKVEFLVSFYNNEISEKSEIFDDQFSVERPDGSNFTLKIRSTKLEDSAMYFCASSEQGQGNSGELFFGEGSRLTVL.